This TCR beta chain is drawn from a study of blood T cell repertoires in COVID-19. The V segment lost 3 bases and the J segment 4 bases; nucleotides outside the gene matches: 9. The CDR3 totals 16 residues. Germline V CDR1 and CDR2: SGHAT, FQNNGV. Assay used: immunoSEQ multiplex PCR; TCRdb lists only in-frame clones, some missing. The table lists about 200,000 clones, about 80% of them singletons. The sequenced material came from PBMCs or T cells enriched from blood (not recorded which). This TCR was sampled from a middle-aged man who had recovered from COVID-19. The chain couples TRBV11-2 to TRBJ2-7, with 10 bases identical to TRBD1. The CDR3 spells CASSFRFGQGGYEQYF. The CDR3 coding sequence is TGTGCCAGCAGCTTTCGTTTCGGACAGGGGGGTTACGAGCAGTACTTC.